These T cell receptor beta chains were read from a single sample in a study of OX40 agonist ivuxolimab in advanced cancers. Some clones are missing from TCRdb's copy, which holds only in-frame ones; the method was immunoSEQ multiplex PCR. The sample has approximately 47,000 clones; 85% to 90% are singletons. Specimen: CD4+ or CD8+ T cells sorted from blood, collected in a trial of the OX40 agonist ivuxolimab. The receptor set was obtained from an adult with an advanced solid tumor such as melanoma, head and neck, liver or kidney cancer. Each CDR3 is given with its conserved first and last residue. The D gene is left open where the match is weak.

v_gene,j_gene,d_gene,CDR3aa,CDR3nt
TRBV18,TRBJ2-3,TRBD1,CASSQGQGTDTQYF,TGTGCCAGCTCACAAGGACAGGGCACAGATACGCAGTATTTT
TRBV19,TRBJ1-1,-,CASTLQGNTEAFF,TGTGCCAGTACCCTACAGGGAAACACTGAAGCTTTCTTT
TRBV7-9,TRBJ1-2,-,CASSPQATGSYGYTF,TGTGCCAGCAGCCCCCAGGCCACTGGAAGCTATGGCTACACCTTC
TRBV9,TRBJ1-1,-,CASSQTGVLGTEAFF,TGTGCCAGCAGCCAGACGGGGGTGTTGGGCACTGAAGCTTTCTTT
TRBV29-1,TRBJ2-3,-,CSAGNLADTQYF,TGCAGCGCCGGCAACTTGGCAGATACGCAGTATTTT
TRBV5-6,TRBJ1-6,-,CASSLIGLVAPLHF,TGTGCCAGCAGCTTGATTGGCCTGGTGGCACCCCTCCACTTT
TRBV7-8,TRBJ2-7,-,CASSLEEVSYEQYF,TGTGCCAGCAGCTTAGAAGAGGTTTCCTACGAGCAGTACTTC
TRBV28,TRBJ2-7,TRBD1,CASREGQGGYNWFEEQYF,TGTGCCAGCAGGGAGGGACAGGGTGGGTATAATTGGTTTGAAGAGCAGTACTTC
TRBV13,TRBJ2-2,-,CASSLRGTGELFF,TGTGCCAGCAGCTTACGAGGAACCGGGGAGCTGTTTTTT
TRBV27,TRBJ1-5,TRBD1,CASSSDRANQPQHF,TGTGCCAGCAGTTCAGACAGGGCCAATCAGCCCCAGCATTTT
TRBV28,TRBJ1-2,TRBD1,CASSSRGTGAPYGYTF,TGTGCCAGCAGTTCGCGGGGGACAGGGGCTCCCTATGGCTACACCTTC
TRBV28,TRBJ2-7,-,CASTGHGENEQYF,TGTGCCAGCACCGGACATGGGGAGAACGAGCAGTACTTC
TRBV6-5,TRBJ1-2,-,CASSLDSSYGYTF,TGTGCCAGCAGCCTAGACAGCTCCTATGGCTACACCTTC